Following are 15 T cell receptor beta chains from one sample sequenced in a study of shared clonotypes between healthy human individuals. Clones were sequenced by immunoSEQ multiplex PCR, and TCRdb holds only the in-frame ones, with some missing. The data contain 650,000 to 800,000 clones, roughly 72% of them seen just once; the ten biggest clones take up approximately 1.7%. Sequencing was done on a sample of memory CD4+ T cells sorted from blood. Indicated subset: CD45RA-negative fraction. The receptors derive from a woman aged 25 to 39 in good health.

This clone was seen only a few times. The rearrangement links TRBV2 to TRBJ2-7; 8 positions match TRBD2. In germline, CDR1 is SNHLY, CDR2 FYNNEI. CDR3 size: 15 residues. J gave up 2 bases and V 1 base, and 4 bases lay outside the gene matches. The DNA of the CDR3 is TGTGCCAGCAGTGAAGAGACGGGAGGGCCCTACGAGCAGTACTTC. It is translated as CASSEETGGPYEQYF.

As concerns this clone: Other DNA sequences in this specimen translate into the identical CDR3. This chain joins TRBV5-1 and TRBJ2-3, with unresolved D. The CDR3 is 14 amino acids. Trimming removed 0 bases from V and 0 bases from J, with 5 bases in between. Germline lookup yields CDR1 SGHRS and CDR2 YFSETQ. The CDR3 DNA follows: TGCGCCAGCAGCTTGGGGGCTAGCACAGATACGCAGTATTTT. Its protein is CASSLGASTDTQYF.

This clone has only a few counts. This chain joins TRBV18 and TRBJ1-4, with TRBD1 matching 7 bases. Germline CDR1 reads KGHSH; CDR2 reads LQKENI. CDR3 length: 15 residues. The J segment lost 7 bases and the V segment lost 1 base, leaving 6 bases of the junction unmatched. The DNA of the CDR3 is TGTGCCAGCTCACCACGCAGGGGGAAAAGTGAAAAACTGTTTTTT. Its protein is CASSPRRGKSEKLFF. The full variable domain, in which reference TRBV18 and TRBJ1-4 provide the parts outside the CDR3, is NAGVMQNPRHLVRRRGQEARLRCSPMKGHSHVYWYRQLPEEGLKFMVYLQKENIIDESGMPKERFSAEFPKEGPSILRIQQVVRGDSAAYFCASSPRRGKSEKLFFGSGTQLSVL.

The CDR3 DNA reads TGTGCCAGTAGAGCCTTAGCGGCTGGTGGAGGTGAGCAGTTCTTC. This codes for CASRALAAGGGEQFF. The rearrangement joins TRBV19 to TRBJ2-1, with TRBD2 as a possible D gene (6 bases). The CDR3 totals 15 residues. The V end lost 6 bases, the J end lost 9 bases, and 21 bases lay between the germline ends. Germline values: CDR1 LNHDA, CDR2 SQIVND (reference sequence). The variable domain in full, completed from reference TRBV19 and TRBJ2-1, reads DGGITQSPKYLFRKEGQNVTLSCEQNLNHDAMYWYRQDPGQGLRLIYYSQIVNDFQKGDIAEGYSVSREKKESFPLTVTSAQKNPTAFYLCASRALAAGGGEQFFGPGTRLTVL.

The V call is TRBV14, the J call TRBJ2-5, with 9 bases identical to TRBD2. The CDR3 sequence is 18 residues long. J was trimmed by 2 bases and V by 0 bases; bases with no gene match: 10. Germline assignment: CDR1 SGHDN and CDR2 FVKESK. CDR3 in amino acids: CASSQDKLLAGRQETQYF. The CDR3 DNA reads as TGTGCCAGCAGCCAAGATAAGTTGCTAGCGGGGAGGCAAGAGACCCAGTACTTC.

CDR3 loop: CASSRQDFSGNTIYF. The CDR3 bases are TGTGCCAGCAGCCGACAGGACTTCTCTGGAAACACCATATATTTT. This sequence joins TRBV6-6 and TRBJ1-3; possible D gene TRBD1, 6 bases. This CDR3 spans 15 amino acids. V dropped 6 bases and J dropped 0 bases, with 12 bases sitting between them. Looked up from germline, CDR1 is MNHNY and CDR2 is SVGAGI (reference sequence).

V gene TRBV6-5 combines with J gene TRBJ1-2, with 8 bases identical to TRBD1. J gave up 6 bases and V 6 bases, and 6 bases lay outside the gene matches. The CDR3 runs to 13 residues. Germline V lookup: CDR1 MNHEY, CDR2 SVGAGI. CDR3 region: CASSRGRFDGYTF. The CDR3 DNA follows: TGTGCCAGCAGCAGGGGGCGATTTGATGGCTACACCTTC.

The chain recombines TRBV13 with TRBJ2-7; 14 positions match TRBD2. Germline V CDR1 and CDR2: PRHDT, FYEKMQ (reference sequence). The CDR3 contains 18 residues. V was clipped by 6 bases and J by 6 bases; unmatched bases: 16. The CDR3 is CASSRRIGLAGGGVEQYF. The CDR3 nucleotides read TGTGCCAGCAGTCGTAGAATCGGACTAGCGGGAGGCGGGGTCGAGCAGTACTTC.

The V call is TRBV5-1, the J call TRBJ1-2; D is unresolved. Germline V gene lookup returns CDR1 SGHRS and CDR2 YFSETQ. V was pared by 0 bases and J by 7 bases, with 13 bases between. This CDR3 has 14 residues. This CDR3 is CASSLDMTVAGYTF. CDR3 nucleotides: TGCGCCAGCAGCTTGGATATGACTGTGGCTGGCTACACCTTC.

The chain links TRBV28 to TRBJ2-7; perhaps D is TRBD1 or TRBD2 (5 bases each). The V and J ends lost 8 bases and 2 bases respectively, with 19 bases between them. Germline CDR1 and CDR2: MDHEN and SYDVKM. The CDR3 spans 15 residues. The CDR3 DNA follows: TGTGCCAGCCATTCCTTCGGGACGACCCCCTACGAGCAGTACTTC. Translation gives CASHSFGTTPYEQYF.

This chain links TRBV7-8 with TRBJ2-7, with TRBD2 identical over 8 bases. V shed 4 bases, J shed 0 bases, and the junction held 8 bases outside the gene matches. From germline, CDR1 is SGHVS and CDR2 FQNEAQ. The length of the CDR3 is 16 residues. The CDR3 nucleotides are TGTGCCAGCAGCTATAGGCTAGCGGGCCTCTCCTACGAGCAGTACTTC. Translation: CASSYRLAGLSYEQYF.

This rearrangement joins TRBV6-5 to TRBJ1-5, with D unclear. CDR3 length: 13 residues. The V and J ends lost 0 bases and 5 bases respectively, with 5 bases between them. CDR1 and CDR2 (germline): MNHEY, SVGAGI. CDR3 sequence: CASSYSVYQPQHF. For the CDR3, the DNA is TGTGCCAGCAGTTACTCGGTGTATCAGCCCCAGCATTTT.

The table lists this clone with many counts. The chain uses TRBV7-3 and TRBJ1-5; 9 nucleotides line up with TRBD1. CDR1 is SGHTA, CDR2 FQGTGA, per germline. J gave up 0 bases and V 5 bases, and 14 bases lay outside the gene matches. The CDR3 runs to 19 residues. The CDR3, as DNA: TGTGCCAGCAGCCCCTTGCGGGACAGGGAGAAATATAGCAATCAGCCCCAGCATTTT. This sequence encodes CASSPLRDREKYSNQPQHF.

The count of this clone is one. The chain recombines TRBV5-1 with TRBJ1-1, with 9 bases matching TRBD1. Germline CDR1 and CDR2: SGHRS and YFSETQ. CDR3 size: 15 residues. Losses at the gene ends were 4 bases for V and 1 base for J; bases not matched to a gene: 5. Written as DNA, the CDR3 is TGCGCCAGCAGCATTACAGGGGGCGCGAACACTGAAGCTTTCTTT. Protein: CASSITGGANTEAFF.

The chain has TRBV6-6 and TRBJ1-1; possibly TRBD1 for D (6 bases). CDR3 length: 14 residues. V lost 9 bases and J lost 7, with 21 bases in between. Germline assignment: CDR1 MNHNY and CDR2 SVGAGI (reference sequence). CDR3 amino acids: CASLDSSRGNEAFF. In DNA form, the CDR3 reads TGTGCCAGTCTGGACAGTAGCCGGGGGAATGAAGCTTTCTTT.